Below are 22 T cell receptor beta chains sequenced from a single sample in a study of a mutant IDH1 vaccine in newly diagnosed glioma. Their cognate antigens are unknown. Time point specified: week 47, end of study. Each dose delivered 300 ug of mutant IDH1 20-mer peptide subcutaneously with imiquimod. The method was immunoSEQ multiplex PCR; TCRdb's version includes in-frame clones alone and lacks a portion of them. The table records roughly 43,000 clones, less than 85% of them present only once. Here the sequenced sample was PBMCs, taken from a glioma patient whose treatment included an IDH1 peptide vaccine. The receptor source for this set is a man aged 18 to 29 with glioma. Some clones in this sample may be carry-over from other donors' samples.

The chain joins TRBV2 to TRBJ1-5, with 9 bases matching TRBD1. This CDR3 contains 15 residues. The germline gives CDR1 SNHLY, CDR2 FYNNEI. V shed 6 bases and J 2 bases; nucleotides not matched to a gene: 5. CDR3: CASRGQGMGNQPQHF. Written as DNA, the CDR3 is TGTGCCAGCAGAGGACAGGGGATGGGCAATCAGCCCCAGCATTTT.

The chain joins TRBV7-2 to TRBJ2-2; D gene ambiguous. The CDR3 totals 14 residues. From germline, CDR1 is SGHTA and CDR2 FQGNSA. V lost 5 bases, J lost 5 bases, and 12 bases lay in between. This CDR3 reads CASSVLRITGELFF. The DNA for the CDR3 is TGTGCCAGCAGCGTACTCCGGATTACCGGGGAGCTGTTTTTT.

J is TRBJ1-6 and V is TRBV5-6; no firm D call. This CDR3 is built from 14 residues. Germline V gene sequence: CDR1 SGHDT, CDR2 YYEEEE. Trimming pared 3 bases from V and 5 bases from J, leaving 9 bases between. The CDR3 loop is CASSYTGNNSPLHF. CDR3 coding DNA: TGTGCCAGCAGCTATACGGGCAATAATTCACCCCTCCACTTT.

The chain has TRBV6-5 and TRBJ2-2; 9 positions match TRBD1. The ends lost 5 bases at V and 7 bases at J; junction bases unmatched: 8. The CDR3 sequence is 15 residues long. Germline V gives CDR1 MNHEY, CDR2 SVGAGI. CDR3 DNA sequence: TGTGCCAGCAGTGTCTGGACAGGGGCGGTCGGGGAGCTGTTTTTT. Its translation: CASSVWTGAVGELFF.

DNA for the CDR3: TGTGCCAGCAGACCCGACAGCTATAGCAATCAGCCCCAGCATTTT. Its translation: CASRPDSYSNQPQHF. This chain joins TRBV6-5 and TRBJ1-5, with a possible D match to TRBD1 (5 bases). The V end lost 6 bases, the J end lost 0 bases, and 12 bases lay between the germline ends. The CDR3 is made up of 15 amino acids. The germline CDR1 and CDR2 sequences are MNHEY and SVGAGI.

The V gene is TRBV29-1, the J gene TRBJ2-6, with D possibly called TRBD1 or TRBD2 (5 bases each). CDR3 size: 15 residues. V lost 6 bases, J lost 0 bases, and 12 bases lay in between. CDR1 SQVTM and CDR2 ANQGSEA come from the germline V gene. CDR3 sequence (DNA): TGCAGCGTGGGACCGCTGAGCTCTGGGGCCAACGTCCTGACTTTC. Translated: CSVGPLSSGANVLTF.

J is TRBJ2-3 and V is TRBV6-5, with D tentatively TRBD1 (6 bases). Germline V gene lookup returns CDR1 MNHEY and CDR2 SVGAGI. The germline V and J ends were trimmed by 5 bases and 2 bases, with 14 bases remaining between them. CDR3 length: 15 residues. CDR3: CASSPRTAHTDTQYF. CDR3 nucleotide sequence: TGTGCCAGCAGTCCTCGGACAGCACACACAGATACGCAGTATTTT.

This chain links TRBV27 with TRBJ2-1; a weak D match, TRBD1 (5 bases). This CDR3 spans 14 amino acids. CDR1 is MNHEY and CDR2 is SMNVEV in the germline V gene (reference sequence). Trimming took off 5 bases at V and 2 bases at J, with 10 bases between the two ends. The CDR3 bases are TGTGCCAGCAGTCGGCAGGGCCCCTACAATGAGCAGTTCTTC. It specifies CASSRQGPYNEQFF.

This chain joins TRBV2 and TRBJ2-3, with D perhaps assigned TRBD1 or TRBD2 (5 bases each). CDR1 SNHLY and CDR2 FYNNEI come from the germline V gene. There are 14 residues in the CDR3. Deletions cut 6 bases from V and 2 bases from J, with 12 bases between. The CDR3 DNA reads as TGTGCCAGCAGGGTGGGACCATACACAGATACGCAGTATTTT. Its protein is CASRVGPYTDTQYF.

V gene TRBV7-2 combines with J gene TRBJ2-2, with unresolved D. Trimming left V 1 base short and J 4 bases short, with 7 bases between. The CDR3 runs to 14 residues. The V gene's germline CDR1 is SGHTA and CDR2 FQGNSA. CDR3 in amino acids: CASSLGYGTGELFF. CDR3 DNA sequence: TGTGCCAGCAGCTTAGGGTACGGCACCGGGGAGCTGTTTTTT.

V usage is TRBV5-1 and J usage is TRBJ1-2; D possibly corresponds to TRBD1 (6 bases). CDR1 is SGHRS and CDR2 is YFSETQ in the germline V gene. The CDR3 has 13 amino acids. V was cut by 4 bases and J by 3 bases, with 10 bases left in between. CDR3 loop: CASSPDSDYGYTF. In nucleotides, the CDR3 is TGCGCCAGCAGCCCGGACAGCGACTATGGCTACACCTTC.

This clone was recorded only once. J is TRBJ1-1 and V is TRBV5-6; D ambiguous. Germline V gene lookup returns CDR1 SGHDT and CDR2 YYEEEE. CDR3 length: 14 amino acids. Trimming cost V 2 bases and J 3 bases, with 11 bases left between them. The CDR3: CASSFQAWDTEAFF. In DNA form, the CDR3 reads TGTGCCAGCAGCTTCCAGGCGTGGGACACTGAAGCTTTCTTT.

The chain links TRBV4-3 to TRBJ1-1, with TRBD1 as a possible D gene (5 bases). This CDR3 has 13 residues. In germline, CDR1 is LGHNA, CDR2 YSLEER. V was cut by 6 bases and J by 0 bases, with 8 bases left in between. The CDR3 nucleotides are TGCGCCAGCAGTAGGACACTGAACACTGAAGCTTTCTTT. Its translation: CASSRTLNTEAFF.

The chain employs TRBV30 and TRBJ1-1; possibly TRBD1 for D (5 bases). Germline V gene data show CDR1 as GTSNPN and CDR2 as SVGIG (reference sequence). The CDR3 is made up of 19 amino acids. Trimming removed 0 bases at V and 0 bases at J, with 23 bases between. CDR3 sequence: CAWSVYRSAAQGLNTEAFF. The CDR3 DNA is TGTGCCTGGAGTGTATATAGGAGTGCGGCGCAGGGTCTGAACACTGAAGCTTTCTTT.

The genes are TRBV9 and TRBJ2-4, with 7 bases identical to TRBD1. Germline CDR1 reads SGDLS; CDR2 reads YYNGEE. The CDR3 is 20 residues long. Trimming removed 0 bases from V and 0 bases from J; junction bases left unmatched: 15. The CDR3 loop is CASSVGETGNIPLAKNIQYF. DNA for the CDR3: TGTGCCAGCAGCGTAGGGGAGACAGGGAATATCCCGCTAGCCAAAAACATTCAGTACTTC.

This chain connects TRBV15 to TRBJ1-2; the D is unclear. Germline V CDR1 and CDR2: LNHNV, YYDKDF (reference sequence). This CDR3 region has 13 residues. Trimming took off 1 base at V and 6 bases at J, with 9 bases between the two ends. CDR3 coding DNA: TGTGCCACCAGCAGAGTAAACCAGGATGGCTACACCTTC. It yields the protein CATSRVNQDGYTF. Based on the CDR3 plus reference TRBV15 and TRBJ1-2, the full variable domain is DAMVIQNPRYQVTQFGKPVTLSCSQTLNHNVMYWYQQKSSQAPKLLFHYYDKDFNNEADTPDNFQSRRPNTSFCFLDIRSPGLGDTAMYLCATSRVNQDGYTFGSGTRLTVV.

The rearrangement links TRBV5-5 to TRBJ1-2; D is unclear. V gave up 2 bases and J gave up 3 bases, with 8 bases separating them. The CDR3 has 13 amino acids. Looked up from germline, CDR1 is SGHKS and CDR2 is YYEKEE (reference sequence). The CDR3 DNA follows: TGTGCCAGCAGCTTCACCGGGGACTATGGCTACACCTTC. Its translation is CASSFTGDYGYTF.

The chain uses TRBV4-3 and TRBJ1-6; no clear D gene. This CDR3 contains 15 residues. Germline V gene lookup returns CDR1 LGHNA and CDR2 YSLEER. V dropped 2 bases and J dropped 6 bases, with 11 bases sitting between them. The CDR3 region has the DNA TGCGCCAGCAGCCAAACGGCGGACCTTAATTCACCCCTCCACTTT. This translates into CASSQTADLNSPLHF.

V is TRBV6-6 and J is TRBJ2-1, with no clear D. The germline CDR1 and CDR2 sequences are MNHNY and SVGAGI (reference sequence). The CDR3 contains 15 residues. Trimming cost V 6 bases and J 6 bases, with 18 bases left between them. The CDR3 DNA sequence: TGTGCCAGCAGCTCTAAGGGTGGGCCCCCCAATGAGCAGTTCTTC. This sequence encodes CASSSKGGPPNEQFF.

The chain joins TRBV7-3 to TRBJ2-2, with 13 bases matching TRBD2. V lost 5 bases, J lost 4 bases, and 7 bases stayed unmatched. CDR3 size: 17 residues. Germline V CDR1 and CDR2: SGHTA, FQGTGA. This CDR3 is CASSTGLAGRSTGELFF. As DNA, the CDR3 is TGTGCCAGCAGCACGGGACTAGCGGGACGCAGCACCGGGGAGCTGTTTTTT.

V gene TRBV19 combines with J gene TRBJ1-4; 7 bases are a match to TRBD1. The CDR3 runs 14 residues. Trimming at V came to 8 bases and at J to 6 bases, leaving 9 bases not matched to a gene. The germline V gene has CDR1 LNHDA and CDR2 SQIVND (reference sequence). The CDR3 sequence is CASSRGRGDEKLFF. The DNA for the CDR3 is TGTGCCAGTTCAAGGGGGCGAGGTGATGAAAAACTGTTTTTT.

V gene TRBV6-5 combines with J gene TRBJ1-2, with TRBD1 identical over 7 bases. The V gene end was trimmed by 5 bases and the J gene end by 1 base; junction bases not matched to a gene: 4. Germline loops: CDR1 MNHEY, CDR2 SVGAGI. The CDR3 contains 14 residues. The CDR3 coding sequence is TGTGCCAGCAGTGCGGACAGGATTAACTATGGCTACACCTTC. Translated: CASSADRINYGYTF.